These 31 T cell receptor beta chains were sequenced from one sample in a study of CD8 T cells in Susac syndrome. RNA in amounts of about 0.5 to 1 ug was reverse transcribed with random hexamers. MiXCR, applied by TCRdb to the immunoSEQ multiplex PCR reads, yields one record per CDR3 protein. Of nearly 110,000 distinct CDR3 sequences listed, around 94% are singletons. Sequencing was carried out using CD8+ T cells from PBMCs. These receptors were collected from a human donor with Susac syndrome.

This chain connects TRBV5-6 to TRBJ2-1, with D uncertain. Germline CDR1 and CDR2: SGHDT and YYEEEE. CDR3 size: 12 residues. Trimming stripped 4 bases from V and 5 bases from J, with 7 bases between. The CDR3 DNA is TGTGCCAGCAGCCAGTATAACAATGAGCAGTTCTTC. This translates into CASSQYNNEQFF.

The chain has TRBV5-4 and TRBJ1-1, with D perhaps TRBD1 (5 bases). Germline V gene lookup returns CDR1 SGHNT and CDR2 YYREEE (reference sequence). The germline V and J ends were trimmed by 1 base and 1 base, with 8 bases remaining between them. This CDR3 has 14 residues. The CDR3 coding sequence is TGTGCCAGCAGCTTGATTACAGGGAACACTGAAGCTTTCTTT. Translation: CASSLITGNTEAFF.

The chain combines TRBV20-1 with TRBJ1-4; D unclear. V lost 3 bases and J lost 0, with 11 bases in between. Germline V gives CDR1 DFQATT, CDR2 SNEGSKA (reference sequence). This CDR3 is built from 15 residues. In DNA form, the CDR3 reads TGCAGTGCTAGGGATGTGACCTCAACTAATGAAAAACTGTTTTTT. It encodes CSARDVTSTNEKLFF.

This clonotype was seen only once. This rearrangement joins TRBV7-9 to TRBJ2-7; 7 bases agree with TRBD1. The length of the CDR3 is 12 residues. Looked up from germline, CDR1 is SEHNR and CDR2 is FQNEAQ (reference sequence). Trimming at V came to 7 bases and at J to 4 bases, leaving 4 bases not matched to a gene. DNA of the CDR3: TGTGCCAGCACCCAGGGGGATTACGAGCAGTACTTC. Translating gives CASTQGDYEQYF.

This chain joins TRBV11-2 and TRBJ2-7; D may be TRBD1 (5 bases). Between the trimmed V and J ends, which lost 2 bases and 1 base, there was a span of 9 bases. The CDR3 is 14 amino acids. CDR1 and CDR2 from the germline V gene are SGHAT and FQNNGV. The CDR3: CASSLPGQSYEQYF. In DNA, the CDR3 is TGTGCCAGCAGCTTACCCGGACAATCCTACGAGCAGTACTTC.

The V call is TRBV20-1, the J call TRBJ2-1; perhaps TRBD1 as D (5 bases). The CDR3 spans 14 residues. The ends were cut back, 3 bases at V and 3 bases at J, with 12 bases in the middle. Per the germline V gene, CDR1 is DFQATT and CDR2 is SNEGSKA (reference sequence). CDR3 nucleotides: TGCAGTGCTAGTACAGGACGGAACTACAATGAGCAGTTCTTC. It yields the protein CSASTGRNYNEQFF.

The chain joins TRBV29-1 to TRBJ2-3; D not certain. The germline V gene has CDR1 SQVTM and CDR2 ANQGSEA. The CDR3 spans 17 residues. Trimming removed 5 bases at V and 2 bases at J, with 23 bases between. CDR3 in amino acids: CSVPPSQNSPHTDTQYF. In DNA form, the CDR3 reads TGCAGCGTTCCCCCCTCTCAGAATAGCCCTCACACAGATACGCAGTATTTT.

The chain recombines TRBV9 with TRBJ2-3; D is unresolved. Looked up from germline, CDR1 is SGDLS and CDR2 is YYNGEE. The CDR3 extends over 12 amino acids. The ends were cut back, 3 bases at V and 2 bases at J, with 4 bases in the middle. The CDR3, as DNA: TGTGCCAGCAGCGCCTTCACAGATACGCAGTATTTT. It specifies CASSAFTDTQYF.

The V call is TRBV9, the J call TRBJ2-7; TRBD1 agrees at 11 bases. Germline CDR1 reads SGDLS; CDR2 reads YYNGEE. This CDR3 has 13 amino acids. V lost 3 bases, J lost 4 bases, and 0 bases stayed unmatched. The CDR3 protein is CASSGDRGYEQYF. CDR3 bases: TGTGCCAGCAGCGGGGACAGGGGGTACGAGCAGTACTTC.

The genes are TRBV9 and TRBJ2-5; unclear D gene. The CDR3 is made up of 13 amino acids. V shed 2 bases and J shed 7 bases, with 12 bases lying between them. Germline V gives CDR1 SGDLS, CDR2 YYNGEE. CDR3 residues: CASSVGSPGTQYF. CDR3 DNA: TGTGCCAGCAGCGTCGGCTCGCCAGGGACCCAGTACTTC. Full variable domain (missing parts from reference TRBV9 and TRBJ2-5): DSGVTQTPKHLITATGQRVTLRCSPRSGDLSVYWYQQSLDQGLQFLIQYYNGEERAKGNILERFSAQQFPDLHSELNLSSLELGDSALYFCASSVGSPGTQYFGPGTRLLVL.

This clonotype appeared a single time. The chain links TRBV15 to TRBJ1-2; 12 nucleotides align to TRBD1. The CDR3 contains 15 residues. The junction had 5 bases not matched to a gene; V was cut back by 1 base and J by 8 bases. Germline V gives CDR1 LNHNV, CDR2 YYDKDF (reference sequence). CDR3 coding DNA: TGTGCCACCAGCAGAGTGGGACAGGGGGCGCACGGCTACACCTTC. It codes for CATSRVGQGAHGYTF.

This chain links TRBV12-3 or TRBV12-4 with TRBJ2-1; no clear D gene. The CDR3 loop spans 12 amino acids. V was pared by 5 bases and J by 7 bases, with 9 bases between. This CDR3 reads CASSKDGNEQFF. CDR3 DNA sequence: TGTGCCAGCAGTAAGGACGGGAATGAGCAGTTCTTC.

This chain joins TRBV4-1 and TRBJ2-2; 14 positions agree with TRBD2. V was clipped by 4 bases and J by 6 bases; unmatched bases: 10. Germline V gene data show CDR1 as MGHRA and CDR2 as YSYEKL. The CDR3 spans 18 residues. CDR3 DNA sequence: TGCGCCAGCAGCCTACGACTAGCGGGGGGGCTTGTGGCCGGGGAGCTGTTTTTT. It translates to CASSLRLAGGLVAGELFF.

This chain uses TRBV5-4 with TRBJ2-5; possibly TRBD1 or TRBD2 for D (6 bases each). The V end lost 0 bases, the J end lost 7 bases, and 13 bases lay between the germline ends. The CDR3 sequence is 14 residues long. The germline V gene encodes CDR1 SGHNT and CDR2 YYREEE (reference sequence). The CDR3 region is CASSLAGALGTQYF. The CDR3 nucleotides are TGTGCCAGCAGCTTGGCGGGGGCCTTAGGGACCCAGTACTTC.

V and J are TRBV2 and TRBJ1-5; D perhaps matches TRBD1 (5 bases). The CDR3 extends over 12 amino acids. Germline V gene sequence: CDR1 SNHLY, CDR2 FYNNEI. V lost 7 bases and J lost 6, with 10 bases in between. The CDR3 sequence is CASNAGLQPQHF. The CDR3 DNA follows: TGTGCCAGCAACGCAGGGCTTCAGCCCCAGCATTTT.

The chain is built from TRBV3-1 and TRBJ2-1; TRBD2 agrees at 11 bases. The CDR3 covers 15 residues. CDR1 and CDR2 (germline): LGHDT, YNNKEL (reference sequence). J was trimmed by 5 bases and V by 1 base; bases with no gene match: 1. CDR3: CASSQVTSGDNEQFF. The DNA of the CDR3 is TGTGCCAGCAGCCAAGTGACTAGCGGGGACAATGAGCAGTTCTTC.

J is TRBJ2-1 and V is TRBV27; tentative D call: TRBD2 (6 bases). In germline, CDR1 is MNHEY, CDR2 SMNVEV (reference sequence). V lost 3 bases to trimming and J lost 3 bases, with 12 bases between them. The CDR3 is made up of 15 amino acids. The CDR3 loop reads CASSLGGENYNEQFF. In DNA, the CDR3 is TGTGCCAGCAGTTTGGGCGGGGAAAACTACAATGAGCAGTTCTTC.

This clonotype was observed a single time. This chain joins TRBV4-3 and TRBJ2-2; either TRBD1 or TRBD2 may supply D (5 bases each). Trimming shortened V by 0 bases and J by 4 bases, and 18 bases separated the two germline ends. The CDR3 spans 18 residues. The germline V gene encodes CDR1 LGHNA and CDR2 YSLEER. In DNA, the CDR3 is TGCGCCAGCAGCCAAGATCGGGTGGGGACCGCGGCCACCGGGGAGCTGTTTTTT. This encodes CASSQDRVGTAATGELFF.

The count of this clonotype is one. Here the CDR3 reads CASGLPLLGGLNEQFF. The CDR3 DNA is TGTGCTAGTGGTTTGCCACTCCTCGGGGGGCTCAATGAGCAGTTCTTC. V is TRBV12-5 and J is TRBJ2-1; a weak D match, TRBD2 (7 bases). V shed 2 bases and J shed 6 bases, with 17 bases lying between them. In germline, CDR1 is LGHNT, CDR2 FRNRAP. The CDR3 covers 16 residues. Based on the CDR3 plus reference TRBV12-5 and TRBJ2-1, the full variable domain is DARVTQTPRHKVTEMGQEVTMRCQPILGHNTVFWYRQTMMQGLELLAYFRNRAPLDDSGMPKDRFSAEMPDATLATLKIQPSEPRDSAVYFCASGLPLLGGLNEQFFGPGTRLTVL.

The gene calls are TRBV29-1 and TRBJ2-7, with D tentatively TRBD2 (6 bases). Trimming shortened V by 6 bases and J by 9 bases, and 18 bases separated the two germline ends. The CDR3 covers 12 residues. Looked up from germline, CDR1 is SQVTM and CDR2 is ANQGSEA. Written as DNA, the CDR3 is TGCAGCGTCCCTTCGGGGGTAAGAGGGCAGTACTTC. Amino acids: CSVPSGVRGQYF.

The genes are TRBV29-1 and TRBJ1-2; unclear D gene. With 7 bases removed from V and 8 bases from J, the gap between germline ends came to 20 bases. Germline CDR1 SQVTM, CDR2 ANQGSEA. This CDR3 is 13 amino acids long. In DNA, the CDR3 is TGCAGCGCCCACCTCGGACGGGCGGGGGGCTACACCTTC. This codes for CSAHLGRAGGYTF.

In nucleotides, the CDR3 is TGTGCCTACTCCGGTAATGAGCAGTTCTTC. As protein: CAYSGNEQFF. The V call is TRBV7-9, the J call TRBJ2-1; the D is unclear. V was shortened by 11 bases and J by 7 bases, with 9 bases between the two germline ends. The length of the CDR3 is 10 residues. Germline V gene lookup returns CDR1 SEHNR and CDR2 FQNEAQ (reference sequence).

The chain carries TRBV2 and TRBJ1-5; no clear D gene. Between the trimmed V and J ends, which lost 3 bases and 2 bases, there was a span of 11 bases. The CDR3 has 15 amino acids. CDR1 is SNHLY and CDR2 is FYNNEI in the germline V gene. CDR3 amino acids: CASSDGVGGNQPQHF. CDR3 DNA: TGTGCCAGCAGTGACGGGGTTGGGGGCAATCAGCCCCAGCATTTT.

V usage is TRBV12-3 or TRBV12-4 and J usage is TRBJ1-2; D gene unclear. The CDR3 has 12 amino acids. V lost 8 bases and J 6 bases, leaving 13 bases between the germline ends. CDR3 nucleotide sequence: TGTGCCAGCGTCCTGGGGAGGAATGGCTACACCTTC. As protein: CASVLGRNGYTF.

This chain joins TRBV4-1 and TRBJ2-5; TRBD2 is a possible D gene (6 bases). Trimming pared 1 base from V and 5 bases from J, leaving 17 bases between. This CDR3 comprises 16 residues. Germline V gene data show CDR1 as MGHRA and CDR2 as YSYEKL. CDR3 nucleotide sequence: TGCGCCAGCAGCCAAGCGGAGGGAATAGTTTGGGAGACCCAGTACTTC. Translation: CASSQAEGIVWETQYF.

The rearrangement links TRBV13 to TRBJ1-1; 7 bases map to TRBD1. Unmatched junction bases numbered 10, after V lost 5 bases and J lost 10 bases. This CDR3 contains 13 residues. From germline, CDR1 is PRHDT and CDR2 FYEKMQ (reference sequence). The CDR3 DNA follows: TGTGCCAGCAGCCCCAGACAGGGAGAGGGAGCTTTCTTT. Amino acids: CASSPRQGEGAFF.

The chain is built from TRBV19 and TRBJ2-1; TRBD2 is a possible D gene (6 bases). In germline, CDR1 is LNHDA, CDR2 SQIVND (reference sequence). CDR3 length: 14 residues. V lost 2 bases to trimming and J lost 5 bases, with 10 bases between them. CDR3 DNA: TGTGCCAGTAGTATAATACGCGGGGACAATGAGCAGTTCTTC. Translated: CASSIIRGDNEQFF. Filled out from reference TRBV19 and TRBJ2-1, the complete variable domain reads DGGITQSPKYLFRKEGQNVTLSCEQNLNHDAMYWYRQDPGQGLRLIYYSQIVNDFQKGDIAEGYSVSREKKESFPLTVTSAQKNPTAFYLCASSIIRGDNEQFFGPGTRLTVL.

V and J are TRBV25-1 and TRBJ1-5, with TRBD1 as a possible D gene (6 bases). The CDR3 has 13 amino acids. The V gene's germline CDR1 is MGHDK and CDR2 SYGVNS. Trimming cost V 5 bases and J 4 bases, with 9 bases left between them. As DNA, the CDR3 is TGTGCCAGCAGTCGGACAGATAATCAGCCCCAGCATTTT. Its protein is CASSRTDNQPQHF. Supplemented by reference TRBV25-1 and TRBJ1-5, the full variable domain reads EADIYQTPRYLVIGTGKKITLECSQTMGHDKMYWYQQDPGMELHLIHYSYGVNSTEKGDLSSESTVSRIRTEHFPLTLESARPSHTSQYLCASSRTDNQPQHFGDGTRLSIL.

In its sample, this clonotype was seen once. The chain links TRBV12-3 or TRBV12-4 to TRBJ2-7; possible D gene TRBD2, 5 bases. This CDR3 contains 11 residues. Trimming removed 7 bases at V and 7 bases at J, with 11 bases between. The CDR3 here is CASNEGTEQYF. CDR3 in DNA: TGTGCCAGCAACGAGGGAACTGAGCAGTACTTC.

The chain uses TRBV4-3 and TRBJ2-7, with D possibly TRBD2 on 5 matching bases. This CDR3 is built from 15 residues. Trimming took off 1 base at V and 1 base at J, with 11 bases between the two ends. Germline V gene data show CDR1 as LGHNA and CDR2 as YSLEER. The CDR3 DNA reads as TGCGCCAGCAGCCAAGGGGGAGCAGGTTCCTACGAGCAGTACTTC. As protein: CASSQGGAGSYEQYF.

The chain recombines TRBV20-1 with TRBJ2-1, with no clear D. In germline, CDR1 is DFQATT, CDR2 SNEGSKA (reference sequence). V was clipped by 2 bases and J by 4 bases, with 9 bases between them. CDR3 size: 13 residues. The CDR3 reads CSARLVDYNEQFF. In DNA, the CDR3 is TGCAGTGCTAGACTTGTGGATTACAATGAGCAGTTCTTC.